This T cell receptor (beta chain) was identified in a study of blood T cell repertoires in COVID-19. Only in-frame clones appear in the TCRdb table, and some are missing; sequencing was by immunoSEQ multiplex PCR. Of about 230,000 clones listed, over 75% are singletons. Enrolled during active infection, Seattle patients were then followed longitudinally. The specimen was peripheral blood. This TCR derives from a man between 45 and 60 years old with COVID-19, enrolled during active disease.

This chain's CDR3 is CASSLGGGPGRFTGELFF. CDR3 bases: TGCGCCAGCAGCTTGGGGGGAGGGCCGGGAAGATTCACCGGGGAGCTGTTTTTT. This rearrangement joins TRBV5-1 to TRBJ2-2; 7 nucleotides line up with TRBD2. The CDR3 has 18 amino acids. J was trimmed by 4 bases and V by 0 bases; bases with no gene match: 12. Germline V gene lookup returns CDR1 SGHRS and CDR2 YFSETQ.